These 21 T cell receptor beta chains share one sample of origin, sequenced in a study of shared clonotypes between healthy human individuals. Naive CD8 cells, CD45RO-negative and positively selected for CCR7, excluded terminally differentiated effector memory CD45RA+ cells. Assay used: immunoSEQ multiplex PCR; TCRdb lists only in-frame clones, some missing. The data hold around 2,000,000 clones, with 85% to 95% observed a single time. Material for sequencing was naive CD8+ T cells sorted from blood. The source of these receptors is a man aged 18 to 30 in good health.

To note about this clone: Other DNA sequences from this sample encode an identical CDR3 as well. J is TRBJ2-5 and V is TRBV5-4, with 8 bases lining up with TRBD1. The CDR3 spans 13 residues. The germline V gene encodes CDR1 SGHNT and CDR2 YYREEE (reference sequence). V trimming: 4 bases; J trimming: 4 bases; junction bases outside the gene matches: 3. CDR3 loop: CASSLRGRETQYF. CDR3 coding DNA: TGTGCCAGCAGCCTCAGGGGGCGAGAGACCCAGTACTTC.

Regarding this clone: In the same sample, other DNA sequences code for this CDR3. The chain employs TRBV5-6 and TRBJ2-5; no definite D call. CDR1 is SGHDT and CDR2 is YYEEEE in the germline V gene. The germline V and J ends were trimmed by 2 bases and 2 bases, with 7 bases remaining between them. This CDR3 region has 13 residues. CDR3 sequence reads: CASSLSLQETQYF. The CDR3, as DNA: TGTGCCAGCAGCTTATCGCTGCAAGAGACCCAGTACTTC.

The chain employs TRBV7-9 and TRBJ1-1; tentatively, D is TRBD1 (5 bases). V was trimmed by 1 base and J by 4 bases, leaving 13 bases between them. CDR3 length: 15 amino acids. From germline, CDR1 is SEHNR and CDR2 FQNEAQ (reference sequence). CDR3 bases: TGTGCCAGCAGCTTAGGGTTGGGGGAGGGCACTGAAGCTTTCTTT. It is translated as CASSLGLGEGTEAFF. Full variable domain (outside the CDR3, taken from reference TRBV7-9 and TRBJ1-1): DTGVSQNPRHKITKRGQNVTFRCDPISEHNRLYWYRQTLGQGPEFLTYFQNEAQLEKSRLLSDRFSAERPKGSFSTLEIQRTEQGDSAMYLCASSLGLGEGTEAFFGQGTRLTVV.

The CDR3 DNA sequence: TGTGCCACCCCCATCGGCAAGGGGTCCAATCAGCCCCAGCATTTT. Translating gives CATPIGKGSNQPQHF. This sequence joins TRBV2 and TRBJ1-5, with a weak D call TRBD1 (5 bases). Germline V gene sequence: CDR1 SNHLY, CDR2 FYNNEI. V shed 10 bases and J shed 3 bases, with 19 bases lying between them. The CDR3 contains 15 residues.

The rearrangement links TRBV21-1 to TRBJ2-7; the D call in the table, TRBD1, was not verified against the DNA. TRBV21-1 is shown as a pseudogene. The CDR3 consists of 15 residues. This CDR3 is CAPAGRAPALHEQYF. The CDR3 DNA follows: TGTGCCCCGGCAGGTCGAGCCCCTGCCTTACACGAGCAGTACTTC.

Comment on this clone: This specimen includes other DNA sequences encoding the same CDR3. The J gene is TRBJ2-3, the V gene TRBV6-5; D is undetermined. The CDR3 has 14 residues. Looked up from germline, CDR1 is MNHEY and CDR2 is SVGAGI. Trimming removed 3 bases at V and 0 bases at J, with 7 bases between. In DNA, the CDR3 is TGTGCCAGCAGTTATGGGCTTAGCACAGATACGCAGTATTTT. The encoded protein is CASSYGLSTDTQYF.

The chain is built from TRBV30 and TRBJ2-5; D remains ambiguous. The CDR3 is 13 residues long. Trimming shortened V by 0 bases and J by 13 bases, and 18 bases separated the two germline ends. Looked up from germline, CDR1 is GTSNPN and CDR2 is SVGIG (reference sequence). CDR3 sequence (DNA): TGTGCCTGGAGTGTAGGTTCTGGGGATCTGCCGTACTTC. This translates into CAWSVGSGDLPYF.

The chain carries TRBV7-3 and TRBJ2-1; tentative D call: TRBD1 (5 bases). The V and J ends lost 1 base and 0 bases respectively, with 13 bases between them. CDR3 length: 17 amino acids. The germline CDR1 and CDR2 sequences are SGHTA and FQGTGA. CDR3 sequence reads: CASSLKGVPFSYNEQFF. CDR3 nucleotide sequence: TGTGCCAGCAGCTTAAAAGGGGTACCATTCTCCTACAATGAGCAGTTCTTC.

The rearrangement links TRBV7-2 to TRBJ1-2, with a possible D match to TRBD1 (6 bases). The CDR3 is 14 residues long. Trimming left V 2 bases short and J 4 bases short, with 11 bases between. Germline V gene data show CDR1 as SGHTA and CDR2 as FQGNSA. CDR3 residues: CASSLIGGGYGYTF. CDR3 nucleotide sequence: TGTGCCAGCAGCTTAATTGGGGGCGGCTATGGCTACACCTTC. Full variable domain (rest looked up from reference TRBV7-2 and TRBJ1-2): GAGVSQSPSNKVTEKGKDVELRCDPISGHTALYWYRQSLGQGLEFLIYFQGNSAPDKSGLPSDRFSAERTGGSVSTLTIQRTQQEDSAVYLCASSLIGGGYGYTFGSGTRLTVV.

This chain links TRBV5-4 with TRBJ2-7; 7 bases agree with TRBD2. Germline V CDR1 and CDR2: SGHNT, YYREEE (reference sequence). This CDR3 has 11 residues. Trimming at V came to 4 bases and at J to 5 bases, leaving 0 bases not matched to a gene. The CDR3 nucleotides read TGTGCCAGCAGCGCGGGGGACGAGCAGTACTTC. The encoded protein is CASSAGDEQYF.

The genes are TRBV7-8 and TRBJ2-1; 11 nucleotides line up with TRBD2. The CDR3 is 17 residues long. Germline trimming cut 5 bases from V and 1 base from J; bases unmatched to any gene: 7. CDR1 and CDR2 from the germline V gene are SGHVS and FQNEAQ. CDR3 nucleotides: TGTGCCAGCAGCCAATGGACTAGCGGGTTTTCCTACAATGAGCAGTTCTTC. Its protein is CASSQWTSGFSYNEQFF.

The table lists this clone with a count of one. The V gene is TRBV19, the J gene TRBJ2-1; 7 bases line up with TRBD2. CDR1 LNHDA and CDR2 SQIVND come from the germline V gene (reference sequence). The CDR3 is 16 amino acids. The trim removed 1 base at V and 2 bases at J, leaving 5 bases unmatched. CDR3 DNA: TGTGCCAGTAGTATAGGACCCGCGGGAGCCTACAATGAGCAGTTCTTC. This encodes CASSIGPAGAYNEQFF.

The chain couples TRBV29-1 to TRBJ1-4; D not certain. Per germline, CDR1 SQVTM and CDR2 ANQGSEA. V shed 4 bases and J shed 3 bases, with 9 bases lying between them. The CDR3 has 13 residues. CDR3 residues: CSVGGSSNEKLFF. In DNA form, the CDR3 reads TGCAGCGTTGGCGGCAGTTCTAATGAAAAACTGTTTTTT.

The chain combines TRBV7-6 with TRBJ2-7; D gene unclear. The length of the CDR3 is 13 residues. Germline V gene data show CDR1 as SGHVS and CDR2 as FNYEAQ. Trimming removed 0 bases from V and 4 bases from J, with 7 bases in between. The chain's CDR3 is CASSLALQYEQYF. Here the CDR3 DNA reads TGTGCCAGCAGCTTAGCCTTACAATACGAGCAGTACTTC. Full variable domain (remainder filled in from reference TRBV7-6 and TRBJ2-7): GAGVSQSPRYKVTKRGQDVALRCDPISGHVSLYWYRQALGQGPEFLTYFNYEAQQDKSGLPNDRFSAERPEGSISTLTIQRTEQRDSAMYRCASSLALQYEQYFGPGTRLTVT.

Note on this clone: Additional DNA sequences in this sample encode the identical CDR3. The chain joins TRBV7-9 to TRBJ2-1; 8 positions agree with TRBD2. Unmatched junction bases numbered 2, after V lost 2 bases and J lost 2 bases. Looked up from germline, CDR1 is SEHNR and CDR2 is FQNEAQ (reference sequence). There are 15 residues in the CDR3. CDR3 DNA: TGTGCCAGCAGCTTAACTAGCGGAGCCTACAATGAGCAGTTCTTC. This sequence encodes CASSLTSGAYNEQFF.

Turning to this clone: Other DNA sequences in the same sample also yield this CDR3. This chain connects TRBV4-1 to TRBJ2-7; a weak D match, TRBD2 (5 bases). The germline V gene has CDR1 MGHRA and CDR2 YSYEKL. Between the trimmed V and J ends, which lost 0 bases and 4 bases, there was a span of 10 bases. The CDR3 loop spans 14 amino acids. CDR3 coding DNA: TGCGCCAGCAGCCAAGAAACCGGGGTTTACGAGCAGTACTTC. As protein: CASSQETGVYEQYF.

CDR3 amino acids: CASSRDRALLDGYTF. Written as DNA, the CDR3 is TGCGCCAGCAGCCGGGACAGGGCCCTTTTGGATGGCTACACCTTC. This chain links TRBV10-2 with TRBJ1-2, with 9 bases lining up with TRBD1. V trimming: 6 bases; J trimming: 6 bases; junction bases outside the gene matches: 11. This CDR3 region has 15 residues. Germline V gene sequence: CDR1 WSHSY, CDR2 SAAADI.

This chain links TRBV4-1 with TRBJ1-2, with no clear D. Germline CDR1 MGHRA, CDR2 YSYEKL. Trimming removed 7 bases from V and 2 bases from J, with 14 bases in between. CDR3 size: 14 residues. This chain's CDR3 is CASTPVVENYGYTF. The CDR3 bases are TGCGCCAGCACCCCTGTGGTCGAGAACTATGGCTACACCTTC.

The chain links TRBV9 to TRBJ2-1; D is uncertain. Germline V gives CDR1 SGDLS, CDR2 YYNGEE. Deletions cut 0 bases from V and 7 bases from J, with 8 bases between. The CDR3 covers 13 residues. CDR3 sequence (DNA): TGTGCCAGCAGCGTAGACATAGTGAATGAGCAGTTCTTC. Encoded protein: CASSVDIVNEQFF.

The chain couples TRBV7-2 to TRBJ2-7; weak D call: TRBD2 (6 bases). The CDR3 consists of 14 residues. V was cut by 5 bases and J by 3 bases, with 14 bases left in between. The germline V gene has CDR1 SGHTA and CDR2 FQGNSA. CDR3 in DNA: TGTGCCAGCAGCCAGGGCGGGGTTTTCTACGAGCAGTACTTC. It is translated as CASSQGGVFYEQYF.

The chain has TRBV7-9 and TRBJ2-7; perhaps TRBD2 as D (5 bases). V was shortened by 5 bases and J by 0 bases, with 14 bases between the two germline ends. Germline values: CDR1 SEHNR, CDR2 FQNEAQ (reference sequence). The CDR3 has 15 residues. The CDR3 DNA is TGTGCCAGCAGCCCGAGTGGACTTGGCTCCTACGAGCAGTACTTC. Translation gives CASSPSGLGSYEQYF.